This is a list of T cell receptor beta chains from one sample in a study of blood T cells in healthy people across ages. TCRdb reprocessed the 5' RACE reads via MiXCR and lists one record per CDR3 protein. The sample has about 570,000 distinct CDR3 sequences; approximately 26% are singletons. These records were also assigned to another study, of T cells of mothers and their children.

The sample taken for sequencing was blood. These receptors all come from a boy aged 2 to 10 in good health. CDR3s include the opening cysteine and the closing phenylalanine or tryptophan. D genes are given only for firm matches. The listing skips clone size in some rows; elsewhere it reads once, few, many or a size class.

j_call | v_call | clone_size | d_call | cdr3_aa | cdr3_nt
TRBJ1-4 | TRBV3-1 | . | . | CASSPISGKRYEKLFF | TGTGCCAGCAGCCCCATCTCCGGGAAGCGGTATGAAAAACTGTTTTTT
TRBJ2-4 | TRBV5-1 | few | TRBD1 | CASSTGQGGNIQYF | TGCGCCAGCAGCACCGGACAGGGGGGAAACATTCAGTACTTC
TRBJ1-2 | TRBV3-1 | few | . | CASSQGWGRGYGYTF | TGTGCCAGCAGCCAAGGGTGGGGGCGAGGCTATGGCTACACCTTC
TRBJ2-1 | TRBV20-1 | few | TRBD1 | CSARALDRGLYSYNEQFF | TGCAGTGCTAGAGCCCTGGACAGGGGCCTATATTCCTACAATGAGCAGTTCTTC
TRBJ2-7 | TRBV6-5 | . | TRBD2 | CASSHLSGSRPYEQYF | TGTGCCAGCAGTCACCTTAGCGGGAGTAGGCCCTACGAGCAGTACTTC
TRBJ1-4 | TRBV12-3/TRBV12-4 | . | TRBD1 | CASTDRGGEKLFF | TGTGCCAGCACTGACAGGGGGGGTGAAAAACTGTTTTTT
TRBJ2-1 | TRBV20-1 | . | TRBD1 | CSAERTGAYNEQFF | TGCAGTGCTGAACGGACAGGGGCTTACAATGAGCAGTTCTTC
TRBJ2-5 | TRBV13 | few | . | CASSAQGLETQYF | TGTGCCAGCAGTGCCCAGGGTTTGGAGACCCAGTACTTC
TRBJ2-1 | TRBV6-5 | few | TRBD2 | CASSYSGRGNEQFF | TGTGCCAGCAGCTATAGCGGGAGAGGCAATGAGCAGTTCTTC
TRBJ2-1 | TRBV29-1 | few | TRBD2 | CSVDALAAYNGQFF | TGCAGCGTTGATGCTCTAGCGGCTTACAATGGGCAGTTCTTC
TRBJ2-3 | TRBV12-3/TRBV12-4 | . | . | CASSSRRSTDAQYF | TGTGCCAGCAGTTCCCGTCGGAGCACAGATGCGCAGTATTTT
TRBJ1-3 | TRBV10-3 | few | . | CAIRPQILSGNTIYF | TGTGCCATCAGACCACAGATTCTCTCTGGAAACACCATATATTTT
TRBJ2-2 | TRBV18 | few | TRBD1 | CASSTGTENTGELFF | TGTGCCTCCTCTACCGGGACAGAGAACACCGGGGAGCTGTTTTTT
TRBJ2-2 | TRBV6-5 | few | TRBD1 | CASSYQGVSGELFF | TGTGCCAGCAGTTACCAGGGGGTATCCGGGGAGCTGTTTTTT
TRBJ2-1 | TRBV6-1 | . | TRBD2 | CANSLVAGGANEQFF | TGTGCCAACAGTCTTGTAGCGGGAGGAGCCAATGAGCAGTTCTTC
TRBJ2-3 | TRBV7-2 | few | . | CASSLAGRTQYF | TGTGCCAGCAGCTTAGCGGGGAGGACGCAGTATTTT
TRBJ2-5 | TRBV29-1 | . | . | CSATDIQETQYF | TGCAGCGCCACCGACATCCAAGAGACCCAGTACTTC
TRBJ2-1 | TRBV4-1 | few | TRBD1 | CASSPRQGDEQFF | TGCGCCAGCAGCCCGCGACAGGGCGATGAGCAGTTCTTC
TRBJ2-6 | TRBV2 | . | . | CASGSAFFSGANVLTF | TGTGCCAGCGGTTCAGCTTTTTTCTCTGGGGCCAACGTCCTGACTTTC
TRBJ2-7 | TRBV20-1 | many | TRBD1 | CSALDRVTSSYEQYF | TGCAGTGCCCTGGACAGGGTTACATCGTCCTACGAGCAGTACTTC
TRBJ2-6 | TRBV7-6 | . | . | CASRFGGSGANVLTF | TGTGCCAGCAGATTCGGGGGCTCTGGGGCCAACGTCCTGACTTTC
TRBJ1-1 | TRBV20-1 | . | TRBD1 | CSARDRGGNTEAFF | TGCAGTGCTAGGGACAGGGGAGGGAACACTGAAGCTTTCTTT
TRBJ2-7 | TRBV6-2/TRBV6-3 | . | . | CASSSPGTEQYF | TGTGCCAGCAGTTCCCCAGGAACCGAGCAGTACTTC
TRBJ1-2 | TRBV12-3/TRBV12-4 | . | . | CASGRESYGYTF | TGTGCCAGCGGGAGGGAATCCTATGGCTACACCTTC
TRBJ2-1 | TRBV9 | once | TRBD2 | CASSVEAGVYEQFF | TGTGCCAGCAGCGTAGAAGCGGGAGTGTATGAGCAGTTCTTC
TRBJ1-3 | TRBV28 | few | . | CASSLWSLRDGVNRRSGNTIYF | TGTGCCAGCAGTTTATGGTCTTTGAGGGACGGGGTAAACCGGCGCTCTGGAAACACCATATATTTT
TRBJ2-1 | TRBV6-2/TRBV6-3 | . | . | CASTFDNEQFF | TGTGCCAGCACCTTCGACAATGAGCAGTTCTTC
TRBJ2-7 | TRBV7-2 | few | TRBD1 | CASSFRDRVYEQYF | TGTGCCAGCAGCTTCCGGGACAGAGTCTACGAGCAGTACTTC
TRBJ2-6 | TRBV4-1 | few | TRBD1 | CAGSDRVSSGANVLTF | TGCGCCGGATCAGACAGGGTTAGCTCTGGGGCCAACGTCCTGACTTTC
TRBJ2-2 | TRBV9 | few | TRBD2 | CASSVEGRVTGELFF | TGTGCCAGCAGCGTAGAAGGGAGGGTAACCGGGGAGCTGTTTTTT
TRBJ1-1 | TRBV19 | many | TRBD1 | CASSIGGQGTEAFF | TGTGCCAGTAGTATCGGGGGACAGGGTACTGAAGCTTTCTTT
TRBJ2-5 | TRBV12-3/TRBV12-4 | few | . | CASSPRSSSQETQYF | TGTGCCAGCAGTCCCCGGAGTTCGAGCCAAGAGACCCAGTACTTC